The 18 T cell receptor beta chains presented below share a single source sample, sequenced in a study of Graves' ophthalmopathy and Graves' hyperthyroidism. The study amplified TCR beta CDR3 regions using RNA transcripts. First-round RT-PCR employed HTBI primers, with a second-round multiplex PCR after it. TCRdb processed the multiplex PCR reads anew with MiXCR; each CDR3 protein has one entry. The table includes about 480,000 distinct CDR3 sequences, about an eighth detected once. The sample consisted of blood. All receptors derive from a woman aged 25 to 39 with Graves' ophthalmopathy.

This clonotype came up many times. This chain connects TRBV12-3 or TRBV12-4 to TRBJ1-1; D gene unclear. Trimming left V 5 bases short and J 3 bases short, with 10 bases between. The CDR3 totals 13 residues. The CDR3 reads CASSNRPDTEAFF. CDR3 sequence (DNA): TGTGCCAGCAGTAATCGGCCGGACACTGAAGCTTTCTTT.

This clonotype was observed many times. This chain uses TRBV9 with TRBJ2-5, with TRBD2 matching over 7 bases. Germline V lookup: CDR1 SGDLS, CDR2 YYNGEE. The trim removed 5 bases at V and 0 bases at J, leaving 10 bases unmatched. This CDR3 has 16 residues. This CDR3 reads CASSWGLADYQETQYF. CDR3 in DNA: TGTGCCAGCAGTTGGGGTCTAGCGGACTACCAAGAGACCCAGTACTTC.

This clonotype appeared a few times. The J gene is TRBJ2-2, the V gene TRBV5-1, with TRBD1 identical over 8 bases. The V gene's germline CDR1 is SGHRS and CDR2 YFSETQ. The CDR3 runs 17 residues. The trim removed 0 bases at V and 2 bases at J, leaving 6 bases unmatched. Here the CDR3 reads CASSLGQGFSNTGELFF. The CDR3 coding sequence is TGCGCCAGCAGCTTGGGACAGGGGTTTTCCAACACCGGGGAGCTGTTTTTT.

This clonotype has a handful of counts. This chain connects TRBV29-1 to TRBJ2-5; D is undetermined. The CDR3 consists of 12 residues. The germline V gene encodes CDR1 SQVTM and CDR2 ANQGSEA. Trimming took off 5 bases at V and 0 bases at J, with 7 bases between the two ends. The DNA of the CDR3 is TGCAGCGTTTTCAAGAACCAAGAGACCCAGTACTTC. Amino acid sequence: CSVFKNQETQYF.

The table lists this clonotype with a few counts. The rearrangement uses TRBV7-3 and TRBJ2-2, with 7 bases lining up with TRBD1. With V trimmed by 5 bases and J by 4 bases, 13 bases remained unmatched. This CDR3 has 17 residues. Germline V gives CDR1 SGHTA, CDR2 FQGTGA. The CDR3 sequence: CASSPARDRAGTGELFF. DNA of the CDR3: TGTGCCAGCAGCCCCGCCCGAGACAGGGCGGGCACCGGGGAGCTGTTTTTT.

There are a few counts of this clonotype. The genes are TRBV12-3 or TRBV12-4 and TRBJ1-4; 8 positions agree with TRBD1. Losses at the gene ends were 7 bases for V and 7 bases for J; bases not matched to a gene: 8. The CDR3 loop spans 14 amino acids. CDR3 nucleotide sequence: TGTGCCAGCACCCCGACAGGGGCAGGTGAAAAACTGTTTTTT. Its translation is CASTPTGAGEKLFF.

This clonotype was picked up many times. The chain is built from TRBV4-1 and TRBJ1-2, with D hard to call. Germline V CDR1 and CDR2: MGHRA, YSYEKL. Trimming pared 0 bases from V and 4 bases from J, leaving 6 bases between. CDR3 length: 13 residues. The CDR3 sequence is CASSQERGYGYTF. DNA for the CDR3: TGCGCCAGCAGCCAAGAACGGGGCTATGGCTACACCTTC.

This clonotype was seen ten or more times. The J gene is TRBJ2-5, the V gene TRBV6-5; 9 positions agree with TRBD1. Unmatched junction bases numbered 6, after V lost 5 bases and J lost 2 bases. Looked up from germline, CDR1 is MNHEY and CDR2 is SVGAGI. The CDR3 length is 15 residues. CDR3: CASSRQGGTQETQYF. DNA of the CDR3: TGTGCCAGCAGTCGACAGGGGGGCACTCAAGAGACCCAGTACTTC.

This clonotype has only a few counts. A junction boundary mismatches the germline segment, possibly from a read error. In DNA, the CDR3 is TGCGCCAGCAGCCTTAACATCTATGGTTACACCTTC. This encodes CASSLNIYGYTF. The chain carries TRBV4-1 and TRBJ1-2; D call uncertain. The germline CDR1 and CDR2 sequences are MGHRA and YSYEKL. This CDR3 contains 12 residues.

This clonotype was counted only a few times. The rearrangement joins TRBV5-1 to TRBJ2-3; TRBD2 might be the D (6 bases). Looked up from germline, CDR1 is SGHRS and CDR2 is YFSETQ. The CDR3 is made up of 13 amino acids. Between the trimmed V and J ends, which lost 0 bases and 6 bases, there was a span of 8 bases. CDR3 amino acids: CASSLDGTDTQYF. As DNA, the CDR3 is TGCGCCAGCAGCTTGGATGGGACTGATACGCAGTATTTT.

This clonotype was observed many times. The V gene is TRBV29-1, the J gene TRBJ1-1; D is uncertain. Germline lookup yields CDR1 SQVTM and CDR2 ANQGSEA. This CDR3 spans 11 amino acids. With 6 bases removed from V and 2 bases from J, the gap between germline ends came to 7 bases. This chain's CDR3 is CSVQSNTEAFF. In DNA form, the CDR3 reads TGCAGCGTGCAAAGTAACACTGAAGCTTTCTTT.

This clonotype came up a few times. The chain has TRBV11-2 and TRBJ1-2; D ambiguous. Germline V CDR1 and CDR2: SGHAT, FQNNGV. V was pared by 0 bases and J by 1 base, with 12 bases between. The CDR3 runs to 16 residues. The CDR3 sequence is CASSLEAGFNNYGYTF. CDR3 in DNA: TGTGCCAGCAGCTTAGAGGCCGGGTTCAATAACTATGGCTACACCTTC.

This clonotype was observed at least ten times. This chain uses TRBV14 with TRBJ1-2; the match to TRBD1 covers 7 bases. The CDR3 is made up of 13 amino acids. From germline, CDR1 is SGHDN and CDR2 FVKESK. With 4 bases clipped from V and 7 bases from J, the junction kept 6 bases outside the gene matches. The CDR3 is CASSRGTVPGYTF. DNA for the CDR3: TGTGCCAGCAGCCGCGGGACAGTACCTGGCTACACCTTC. The complete variable domain, with remaining parts taken from reference TRBV14 and TRBJ1-2, reads EAGVTQFPSHSVIEKGQTVTLRCDPISGHDNLYWYRRVMGKEIKFLLHFVKESKQDESGMPNNRFLAERTGGTYSTLKVQPAELEDSGVYFCASSRGTVPGYTFGSGTRLTVV.

This clonotype was seen repeatedly, ten times or more. With a much larger clone just one base away, this may be a read error. Because it lacks the conserved phenylalanine or tryptophan at the end, this CDR3 is likely a read error. The chain combines TRBV6-1 with TRBJ2-7, with 12 bases that match TRBD2. Germline CDR1 is MNHNS and CDR2 is SASEGT. With 3 bases clipped from V and 1 base from J, the junction kept 7 bases outside the gene matches. This CDR3 region has 17 residues. The chain's CDR3 is CASSDILAGGWSYEQYL. DNA of the CDR3: TGTGCCAGCAGTGATATACTAGCGGGAGGATGGTCCTACGAGCAGTACCTC.

This clonotype occurred many times. This chain joins TRBV12-3 or TRBV12-4 and TRBJ1-1, with D possibly being TRBD1 (5 bases). The ends were cut back, 5 bases at V and 4 bases at J, with 17 bases in the middle. The CDR3 consists of 15 residues. CDR3 residues: CASSPHPAGPTEAFF. CDR3 sequence (DNA): TGTGCCAGCAGTCCTCACCCCGCGGGGCCCACTGAAGCTTTCTTT.

The chain links TRBV18 to TRBJ2-2; 9 nucleotides align to TRBD1. From germline, CDR1 is KGHSH and CDR2 LQKENI. This CDR3 contains 16 residues. V was clipped by 0 bases and J by 4 bases; unmatched bases: 3. In nucleotides, the CDR3 is TGTGCCAGCTCACCACCAGGACAGGGGCCCACCGGGGAGCTGTTTTTT. Protein sequence: CASSPPGQGPTGELFF.

The chain recombines TRBV30 with TRBJ1-5; the D is unclear. The V gene's germline CDR1 is GTSNPN and CDR2 SVGIG (reference sequence). V was trimmed by 4 bases and J by 5 bases, leaving 12 bases between them. This CDR3 is 13 amino acids long. The CDR3 spells CAWNGRRDQPQHF. CDR3 bases: TGTGCCTGGAACGGTCGTCGAGATCAGCCCCAGCATTTT. The whole variable domain, filled in from reference TRBV30 and TRBJ1-5, reads SQTIHQWPATLVQPVGSPLSLECTVEGTSNPNLYWYRQAAGRGLQLLFYSVGIGQISSEVPQNLSASRPQDRQFILSSKKLLLSDSGFYLCAWNGRRDQPQHFGDGTRLSIL.

The table lists this clonotype with many counts. This chain joins TRBV12-3 or TRBV12-4 and TRBJ1-2, with TRBD1 matching over 8 bases. V dropped 6 bases and J dropped 6; count of bases not matched to a gene: 3. The CDR3 extends over 12 amino acids. CDR3 in amino acids: CASRSTGDGYTF. CDR3 nucleotide sequence: TGTGCCAGCAGATCGACAGGGGATGGCTACACCTTC.